The source of this T cell receptor beta chain is a study of vaccination and CD4 T cells after COVID-19. Notes on the study in general: 304 of 307 vaccine-specific clones from convalescent patients were spike mono-reactive.

Treatment meaning: roughly 10-day PBMC culture with coronavirus spike peptide pools or control peptides (ViraFEST assay). Antigen-specific T cell expansion with peptide pools preceded TCR sequencing in the ViraFEST approach. Researchers reported culturing approximately 2 million PBMCs per well with about 10 IU/ml IL-2 and approximately 10 ug/ml peptide pools. With approximately 10 days of culture completed, CD4+ T cells were isolated by negative selection. Comments on this clonotype: Antigen: not known.

Sequencing of the DNA from cultured CD4+ T cells was carried out with the Oncomine TCR Beta short-read assay. One entry per CDR3 protein, called by TCRdb with MiXCR from the PCR reads. Here the sample spans 5,500 to 7,500 distinct CDR3 sequences, around 22% being singletons. This CDR3 spans 13 amino acids. Per germline, CDR1 LNHDA and CDR2 SQIVND (reference sequence). Trimming took 9 bases from V and 7 from J; bases not matched to a gene: 7. The source was CD4+ T cells from blood, cultured in vitro, collected after SARS-CoV-2 vaccination. The chain combines TRBV19 with TRBJ2-1, with TRBD2 identical over 9 bases. The clonotype was recovered from a human donor who had recovered from COVID-19. The CDR3 reads CASPSGKGNEQFF. DNA of the CDR3: TGTGCCAGCCCTAGCGGGAAGGGAAATGAGCAGTTCTTC.